This entry features one TCR beta chain sequence. Germline V gives CDR1 SGDLS, CDR2 YYNGEE. The CDR3 loop spans 15 amino acids. V dropped 2 bases and J dropped 3; count of bases not matched to a gene: 1. The source of the sample is a study of cytomegalovirus exposure and HLA in healthy donors. The PCR made use of 60 Vbeta and 13 Jbeta primers. Profiling relied on immunoSEQ multiplex PCR, and the TCRdb table lists in-frame clones only, not all of them. In the table there are about 140,000 clones, about 82% of which are singletons. Sequencing was carried out using PBMCs. This receptor was obtained from a man aged 30 to 39 in good health and CMV-seronegative. V is TRBV9 and J is TRBJ1-6; TRBD1 agrees at 8 bases. The CDR3 DNA is TGTGCCAGCAGCGTCGGACAGGGCTATAATTCACCCCTCCACTTT. Protein product: CASSVGQGYNSPLHF.